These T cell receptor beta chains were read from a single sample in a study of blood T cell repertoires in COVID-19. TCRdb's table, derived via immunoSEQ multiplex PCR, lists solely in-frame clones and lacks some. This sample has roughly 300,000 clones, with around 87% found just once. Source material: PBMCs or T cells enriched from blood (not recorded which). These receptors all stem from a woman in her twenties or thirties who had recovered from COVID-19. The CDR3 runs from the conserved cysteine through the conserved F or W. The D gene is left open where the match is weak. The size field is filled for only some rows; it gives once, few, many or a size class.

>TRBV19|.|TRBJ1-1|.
TGTGCCAGTAGCACTACGACAGGCGCTGAGGCTTTCTTT
CASSTTTGAEAFF
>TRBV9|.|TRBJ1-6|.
TGTGCCAGCAGCGTAACAGGCGGCCTGAATTCACCCCTCCACTTT
CASSVTGGLNSPLHF
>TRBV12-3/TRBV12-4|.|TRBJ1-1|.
TGTGCCAGCAGTTTTCGGGAGTACACTGAAGCTTTCTTT
CASSFREYTEAFF
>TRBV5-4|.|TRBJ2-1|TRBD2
TGTGCCACCGAACCACGGGGGGGCTCCTACAATGAGCAGTTCTTC
CATEPRGGSYNEQFF
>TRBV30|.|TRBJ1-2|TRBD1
TGTGCCTGGAGTTGGAAGGGGGCAGCTAACTATGGCTACACCTTC
CAWSWKGAANYGYTF
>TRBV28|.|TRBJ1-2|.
TGTGCCAGCAGCCTGAGGAGCTATGGCTACACCTTC
CASSLRSYGYTF
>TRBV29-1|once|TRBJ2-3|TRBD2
TGCAGCGTTGAGAGCGGGGGGCTTAGCCTCCCAGATACGCAGTATTTT
CSVESGGLSLPDTQYF
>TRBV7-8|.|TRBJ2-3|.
TGTGCCAGCAGCCTACAGGGTTTGGGCACAGATACGCAGTATTTT
CASSLQGLGTDTQYF
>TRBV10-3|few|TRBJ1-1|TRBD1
TGTGCCATCGGGACAGGGCTGAACACTGAAGCTTTCTTT
CAIGTGLNTEAFF
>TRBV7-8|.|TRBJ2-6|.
TGTGCCAGCAGCTTACTAGCTAATGGGGCCAACGTCCTGACTTTC
CASSLLANGANVLTF
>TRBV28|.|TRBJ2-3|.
TGTGCCAGCAGTTCGATCCAGGGGAAGGGAGAGGTTACAGATACGCAGTATTTT
CASSSIQGKGEVTDTQYF
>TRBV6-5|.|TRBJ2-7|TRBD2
TGTGCCAGCAATACCGGGACTAGCAAATCCCACGAGCAGTACTTC
CASNTGTSKSHEQYF
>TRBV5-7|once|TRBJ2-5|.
TGTGCCAGCAGCCTACCGGAAGAGACCCAGTACTTC
CASSLPEETQYF
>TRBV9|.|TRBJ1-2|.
TGTGCCAGCAGCGTAGACCCCACCAATACACATGGCTACACCTTC
CASSVDPTNTHGYTF
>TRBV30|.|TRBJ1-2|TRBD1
TGTGCCTGCCACCCCCGGGACAGGCCTTTGAGGTACTATGGCTACACCTTC
CACHPRDRPLRYYGYTF
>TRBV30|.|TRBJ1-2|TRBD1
TGTGCCTGGACCCCGGACAGGGATAACTATGGCTACACCTTC
CAWTPDRDNYGYTF
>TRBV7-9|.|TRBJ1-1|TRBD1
TGTGCCAGCAGCCTGACAGGGGGAAATCCTGAAGCTTTCTTT
CASSLTGGNPEAFF
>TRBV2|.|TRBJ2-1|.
TGTGCCAGCAGTTCCGGTTCTCAAGCAGAGCAGTTCTTC
CASSSGSQAEQFF
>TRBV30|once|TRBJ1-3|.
TGTGCCTGGAGTGTACCCCTCCCAGGCTCTGGAAACACCATATATTTT
CAWSVPLPGSGNTIYF
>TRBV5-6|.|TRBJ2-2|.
TGTGCCAGCAGCACCATCTACAGGAGCACCGGGGAGCTGTTTTTT
CASSTIYRSTGELFF
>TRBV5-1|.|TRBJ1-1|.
TGCGCCAGCAGCTTAGGGGGTTCCACTGAAGCTTTCTTT
CASSLGGSTEAFF
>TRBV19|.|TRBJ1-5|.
TGTGCCAGTAGTATTTCGGGGGGCAGGGGCAATCAGCCCCAGCATTTT
CASSISGGRGNQPQHF
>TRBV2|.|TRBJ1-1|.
TGTGCCAGTAGTAACACAGGTGCGACTGAAGCTTTCTTT
CASSNTGATEAFF
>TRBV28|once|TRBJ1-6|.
TGTGCCAGCAGTTTGAGCTCCTATAATTCACCCCTCCACTTT
CASSLSSYNSPLHF
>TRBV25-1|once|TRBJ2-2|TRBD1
TGTGCCAGCAGCCGGGACAGTTCGTTTACCGGGGAGCTGTTTTTT
CASSRDSSFTGELFF
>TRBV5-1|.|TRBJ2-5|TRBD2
TGCGCCAGCAGGGGCGGGGGGACCCAAGAGACCCAGTACTTC
CASRGGGTQETQYF
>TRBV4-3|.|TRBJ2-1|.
TGCGCCAGCAGCCAAACGGGGGTTGGCGGGGGCGACAATGAGCAGTTCTTC
CASSQTGVGGGDNEQFF
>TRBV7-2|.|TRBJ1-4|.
TGTGCCAGCAGCTTAAACCCAGGGAGGGCTAATGAAAAACTGTTTTTT
CASSLNPGRANEKLFF
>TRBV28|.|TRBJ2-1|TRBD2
TGTGCCAGCAGTTTCCTCGGAGCGGGGGAGAATGAGCAGTTCTTC
CASSFLGAGENEQFF
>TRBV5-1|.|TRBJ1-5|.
TGCGCCAGCAGCTTGGGGCCCTCGGACTGGCTGGGCAATCAGCCCCAGCATTTT
CASSLGPSDWLGNQPQHF
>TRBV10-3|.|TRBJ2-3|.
TGTGCCATCAGTAGACAGGATGAGGGCACAGATACGCAGTATTTT
CAISRQDEGTDTQYF
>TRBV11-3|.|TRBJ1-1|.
TGTGCCAGCAGCCAAGACGGGGGTGAAGCTTTCTTT
CASSQDGGEAFF
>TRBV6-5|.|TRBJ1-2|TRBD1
TGTGCCAGCAGTTACCAGGGGGGATATGGCTACACCTTC
CASSYQGGYGYTF
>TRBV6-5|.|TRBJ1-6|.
TGTGCCAGCAGGGGGCGAATGGAACCCCTCCACTTT
CASRGRMEPLHF
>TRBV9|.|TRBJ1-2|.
TGTGCTAGCAGCCTCCGACACGTTAACTATGGCTACACCTTC
CASSLRHVNYGYTF
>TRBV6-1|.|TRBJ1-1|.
TGTGCCAGCAGTGATTCAGGATACACTTTCGGGAACACTGAAGCTTTCTTT
CASSDSGYTFGNTEAFF
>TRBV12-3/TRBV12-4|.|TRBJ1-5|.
TGTGCCAGCCGGAGACAGGATAATCAGCCCCAGCATTTT
CASRRQDNQPQHF
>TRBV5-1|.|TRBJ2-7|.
TGCGCCAGCAGCGGATTAGGACACGGAGGGGAGCAGTACTTC
CASSGLGHGGEQYF
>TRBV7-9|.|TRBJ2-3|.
TGTGCCAGCAGCCCCCTAGGTACGCAGTATTTT
CASSPLGTQYF
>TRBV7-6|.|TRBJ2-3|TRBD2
TGTGCCAGCAGCCCTAGGACTAGCGGGGGGGCTGAAGATACGCAGTATTTT
CASSPRTSGGAEDTQYF
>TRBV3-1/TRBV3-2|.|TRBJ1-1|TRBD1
TGTGCCAGCAGCCAGCTACAGGGGTCTGAAGCTTTCTTT
CASSQLQGSEAFF
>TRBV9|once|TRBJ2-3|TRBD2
TGTGCCAGCAGCGTTACTAGCGGAGTTAGCACAGATACGCAGTATTTT
CASSVTSGVSTDTQYF
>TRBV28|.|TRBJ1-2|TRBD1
TGTGCCAGCAGTTTATTAACGGGCAGGGGGTACGGCTACACCTTC
CASSLLTGRGYGYTF
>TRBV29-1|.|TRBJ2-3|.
TGCAGCGTTGTACTTACCGTAAGCACAGATACGCAGTATTTT
CSVVLTVSTDTQYF
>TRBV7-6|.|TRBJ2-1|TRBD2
TGTGCCAGCAGCCTCGAGCGGGGGGGCCAGCGGGGTGAGCAGTTCTTC
CASSLERGGQRGEQFF
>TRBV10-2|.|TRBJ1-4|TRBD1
TGCGCCAGCAGGGCTGGACAGGGTTGGGGTGAAAAACTGTTTTTT
CASRAGQGWGEKLFF
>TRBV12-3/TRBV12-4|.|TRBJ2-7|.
TGTGCCAGCAGTTTCCTTTACGAGCAGTACTTC
CASSFLYEQYF
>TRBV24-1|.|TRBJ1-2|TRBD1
TGTGCCACCAGTGACTCAGGGGGCAGGGGGCAAGGGGTGTATGGCTACACCTTC
CATSDSGGRGQGVYGYTF
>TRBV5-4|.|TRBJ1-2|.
TGTGCCAGCAGCTTGGGGGTCTTAGAAGGGGTCGATGGCTACACCTTC
CASSLGVLEGVDGYTF
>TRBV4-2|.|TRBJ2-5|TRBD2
TGTGCCAGCAGCCAAGACCCTGGACTAGCGTCTATGGAGACCCAGTACTTC
CASSQDPGLASMETQYF
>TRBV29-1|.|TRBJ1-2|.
TGCAGCGTTGCCGGGTTTGGCGGCTACACCTTC
CSVAGFGGYTF
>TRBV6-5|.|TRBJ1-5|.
TGTGCCAGCAGTTACCTCGGGCGGGAGCAGCCCCAGCATTTT
CASSYLGREQPQHF
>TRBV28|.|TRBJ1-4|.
TGTGCCAGCAGTTTTCAACAATGGGAAAAACTGTTTTTT
CASSFQQWEKLFF
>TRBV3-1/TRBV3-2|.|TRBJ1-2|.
TGTGCCAGCAGCCAAGCCCAGGGTAATGGCTACACCTTC
CASSQAQGNGYTF
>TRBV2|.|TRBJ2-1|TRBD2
TGTGCCAGCAGTGTGTTGCTAGCGGATAACAATGAGCAGTTCTTC
CASSVLLADNNEQFF
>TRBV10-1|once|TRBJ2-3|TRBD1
TGCGCCAGAAAAATCGGACAGGGCGGCACAGATACGCAGTATTTT
CARKIGQGGTDTQYF
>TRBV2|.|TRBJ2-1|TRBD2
TGTGCCAGCAGCGACGGGGGGTCTGGATCCTCCTACAATGAGCAGTTCTTC
CASSDGGSGSSYNEQFF